The source of this T cell receptor beta chain is a study of preoperative IRX-2 immunotherapy in early breast cancer. Trimming took off 2 bases at V and 0 bases at J, with 8 bases between the two ends. CDR3 length equals 15 residues. Germline CDR1 reads SGHNT; CDR2 reads YENEEA. The method was immunoSEQ multiplex PCR; TCRdb's version includes in-frame clones alone and lacks a portion of them. The data contain about 38,000 clones, about four fifths of them singletons. Regarding treatment: preoperative locoregional IRX-2 cytokine immunotherapy. The V call is TRBV11-3, the J call TRBJ1-3; D is undetermined. This sample comprised lymph node tissue, obtained after IRX-2 immunotherapy. This clonotype was obtained from a human donor with breast cancer. CDR3: CASSLFQSSGNTIYF. CDR3 nucleotide sequence: TGTGCCAGCAGCTTATTCCAGAGCTCTGGAAACACCATATATTTT.